The clone carrying this T cell receptor beta chain was found many times. These data originate in a study of T cells after yellow fever vaccination. Study-wide context: Preparation of fractions with low cell numbers was performed using SMART-Seq v4 Ultra Low Input.

Study-level points and caveats: CD4 and CD8 compartments shared a small share of clonotypes. Weaker, the secondary response peaked sooner, at day 5 versus 15.

The CDR3 has 14 residues. Looked up from germline, CDR1 is SGHVS and CDR2 is FQNEAQ. The germline V and J ends were trimmed by 2 bases and 2 bases, with 10 bases remaining between them. Generation of TCR cDNA used 5'RACE template switching (which added a universal primer site and UMIs). One entry per CDR3 protein results from TCRdb running MiXCR on the 5' RACE reads. The profile shows fewer than 100,000 distinct CDR3 sequences, about 8.2% of them singletons. The V and J genes are TRBV7-8 and TRBJ2-7, with a tentative D call TRBD1 (6 bases). This TCR was recovered from a man aged 18-30 years who received the YFV17D yellow fever vaccine. The sample consisted of CD8+ T cells not binding an NS4B(214-222) dextramer, sorted from PBMCs, taken around 14 days after the first yellow fever vaccination. CDR3 amino acids: CASSLSTGTYEQYF. In DNA form, the CDR3 reads TGTGCCAGCAGCTTAAGTACAGGGACCTACGAGCAGTACTTC.